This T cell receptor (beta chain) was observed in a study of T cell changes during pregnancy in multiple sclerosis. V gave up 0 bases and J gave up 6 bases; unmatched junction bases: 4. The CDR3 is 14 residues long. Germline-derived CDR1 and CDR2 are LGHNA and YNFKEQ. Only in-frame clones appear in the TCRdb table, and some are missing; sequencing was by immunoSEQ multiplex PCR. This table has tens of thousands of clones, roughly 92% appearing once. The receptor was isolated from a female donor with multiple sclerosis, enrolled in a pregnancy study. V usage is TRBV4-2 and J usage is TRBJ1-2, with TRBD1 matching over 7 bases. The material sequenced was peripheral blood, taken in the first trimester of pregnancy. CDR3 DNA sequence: TGTGCCAGCAGCCAAGATCGGGACAGAAATGGCTACACCTTC. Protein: CASSQDRDRNGYTF.